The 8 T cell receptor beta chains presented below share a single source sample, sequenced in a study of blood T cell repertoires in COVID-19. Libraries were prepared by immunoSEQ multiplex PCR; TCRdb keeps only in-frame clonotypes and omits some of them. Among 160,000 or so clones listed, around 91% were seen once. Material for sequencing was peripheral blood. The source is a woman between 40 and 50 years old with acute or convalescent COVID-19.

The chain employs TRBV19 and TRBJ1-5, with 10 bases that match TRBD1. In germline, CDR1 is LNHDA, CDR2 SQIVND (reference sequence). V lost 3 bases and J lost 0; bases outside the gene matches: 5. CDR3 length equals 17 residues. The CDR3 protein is CASSMGQGSPSNQPQHF. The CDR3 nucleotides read TGTGCCAGTAGTATGGGACAGGGGAGCCCTAGCAATCAGCCCCAGCATTTT.

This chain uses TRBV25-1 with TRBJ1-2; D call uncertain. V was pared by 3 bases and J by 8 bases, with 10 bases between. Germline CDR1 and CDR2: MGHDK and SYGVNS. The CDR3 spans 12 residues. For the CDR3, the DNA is TGTGCCAGCAGTGAGAGGGAGTACGGCTACACCTTC. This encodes CASSEREYGYTF.

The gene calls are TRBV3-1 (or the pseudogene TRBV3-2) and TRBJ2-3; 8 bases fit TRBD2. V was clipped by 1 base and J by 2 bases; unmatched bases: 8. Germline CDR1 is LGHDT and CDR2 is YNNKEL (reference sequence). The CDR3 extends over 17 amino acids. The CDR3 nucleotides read TGTGCCAGCAGCCAAGTTTGGCAGCGGGAGAACACAGATACGCAGTATTTT. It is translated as CASSQVWQRENTDTQYF.

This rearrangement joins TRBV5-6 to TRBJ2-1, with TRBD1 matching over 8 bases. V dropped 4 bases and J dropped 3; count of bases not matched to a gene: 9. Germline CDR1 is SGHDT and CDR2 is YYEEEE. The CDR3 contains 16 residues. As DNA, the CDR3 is TGTGCCAGCAGCCGGGCGACAGGGGACCTCTACAATGAGCAGTTCTTC. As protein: CASSRATGDLYNEQFF. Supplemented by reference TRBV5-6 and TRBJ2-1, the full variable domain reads DAGVTQSPTHLIKTRGQQVTLRCSPKSGHDTVSWYQQALGQGPQFIFQYYEEEERQRGNFPDRFSGHQFPNYSSELNVNALLLGDSALYLCASSRATGDLYNEQFFGPGTRLTVL.

CDR3 in amino acids: CAWSVIPQGADGYTF. CDR3 sequence (DNA): TGTGCCTGGAGTGTAATTCCGCAGGGGGCTGATGGCTACACCTTC. The chain joins TRBV30 to TRBJ1-2; 8 nucleotides line up with TRBD1. CDR1 and CDR2 from the germline V gene are GTSNPN and SVGIG (reference sequence). This CDR3 has 15 amino acids. V shed 0 bases and J 6 bases; nucleotides not matched to a gene: 9.

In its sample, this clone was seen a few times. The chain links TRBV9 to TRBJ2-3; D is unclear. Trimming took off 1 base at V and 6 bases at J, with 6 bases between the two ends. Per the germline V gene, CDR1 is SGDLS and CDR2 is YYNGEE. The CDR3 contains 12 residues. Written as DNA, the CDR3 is TGTGCCAGCAGCGTATCGCGGGATACGCAGTATTTT. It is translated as CASSVSRDTQYF.

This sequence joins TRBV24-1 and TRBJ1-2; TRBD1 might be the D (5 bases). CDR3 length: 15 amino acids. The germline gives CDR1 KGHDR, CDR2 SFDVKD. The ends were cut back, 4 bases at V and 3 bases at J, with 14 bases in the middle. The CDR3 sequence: CATSDKTGGDYGYTF. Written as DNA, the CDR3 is TGTGCCACCAGTGACAAAACGGGGGGGGACTATGGCTACACCTTC.

CDR3 in amino acids: CASNMVRGNTEAFF. CDR3 nucleotide sequence: TGTGCCAGCAATATGGTAAGGGGGAACACTGAAGCTTTCTTT. V is TRBV2 and J is TRBJ1-1, with TRBD1 as a possible D gene (5 bases). Germline CDR1 is SNHLY and CDR2 is FYNNEI. There are 14 residues in the CDR3. Trimming took off 7 bases at V and 1 base at J, with 13 bases between the two ends.